This is a list of T cell receptor beta chains from one sample in a study of blood T cells in healthy people across ages. Each CDR3 protein gets one entry after TCRdb re-called the 5' RACE reads with MiXCR. The repertoire holds roughly 680,000 distinct CDR3 sequences, with roughly 49% as singletons. Sequencing was carried out using blood. These receptors all come from a woman aged 60 to 75 in good health. The CDR3 runs from the conserved cysteine through the conserved F or W. The order of the fields is D gene, J gene, V gene, clone size, CDR3 protein, CDR3 DNA. D genes are given only for firm matches. Expanded clones are given a class, and other clones once, few, many or no size at all.

D: NA; J: TRBJ1-5; V: TRBV7-9; size: NA; CDR3: CASSSSFQPQHF; DNA: TGTGCCAGCAGCTCAAGTTTCCAGCCCCAGCATTTT
D: TRBD2; J: TRBJ2-1; V: TRBV7-9; size: NA; CDR3: CASRSIAGGPSYNEQFF; DNA: TGTGCCAGCAGATCCATAGCGGGAGGGCCTTCCTACAATGAGCAGTTCTTC
D: NA; J: TRBJ1-2; V: TRBV30; size: few; CDR3: CAWSVQTYGYTF; DNA: TGTGCCTGGAGTGTACAGACTTATGGCTACACCTTC
D: TRBD2; J: TRBJ2-2; V: TRBV20-1; size: NA; CDR3: CSASKGLADGELFF; DNA: TGCAGTGCTAGCAAGGGACTAGCGGACGGGGAGCTGTTTTTT
D: NA; J: TRBJ1-2; V: TRBV7-2; size: NA; CDR3: CASSLAVAVYGYTF; DNA: TGTGCCAGCAGCTTAGCCGTGGCAGTCTATGGCTACACCTTC
D: TRBD2; J: TRBJ2-5; V: TRBV4-3; size: NA; CDR3: CASSAHGTSGYNEQYF; DNA: TGCGCCAGCAGCGCACACGGGACTAGCGGCTACAATGAGCAGTACTTC
D: NA; J: TRBJ1-1; V: TRBV7-3; size: NA; CDR3: CASSLSNLISTEAFF; DNA: TGTGCCAGCAGCTTAAGCAATTTGATTAGCACTGAAGCTTTCTTT
D: TRBD2; J: TRBJ2-1; V: TRBV20-1; size: once; CDR3: CSARDRLAASYNEQFF; DNA: TGCAGTGCTAGAGATCGACTAGCGGCCTCCTACAATGAGCAGTTCTTC
D: NA; J: TRBJ2-7; V: TRBV7-3; size: NA; CDR3: CASSLGQPSYEQYF; DNA: TGTGCCAGCAGCTTGGGACAACCCAGCTACGAGCAGTACTTC
D: NA; J: TRBJ1-1; V: TRBV20-1; size: NA; CDR3: CSAKLQYLNTEAFF; DNA: TGCAGTGCAAAATTACAGTATCTGAACACTGAAGCTTTCTTT
D: NA; J: TRBJ2-7; V: TRBV6-2/TRBV6-3; size: NA; CDR3: CASSYAGAYEQYF; DNA: TGTGCCAGCAGTTACGCTGGGGCCTACGAGCAGTACTTC
D: TRBD1; J: TRBJ1-1; V: TRBV7-9; size: few; CDR3: CASSPGQGASWTEAFF; DNA: TGTGCCAGCAGCCCCGGACAGGGGGCAAGTTGGACTGAAGCTTTCTTT
D: NA; J: TRBJ2-1; V: TRBV6-2/TRBV6-3; size: NA; CDR3: CASSRGPSSYNEQFF; DNA: TGTGCCAGCAGCAGGGGCCCTAGCTCCTACAATGAGCAGTTCTTC
D: NA; J: TRBJ2-2; V: TRBV12-3/TRBV12-4; size: few; CDR3: CASLDRTTSGNTGELFF; DNA: TGTGCCAGCCTGGACAGGACCACTAGCGGGAACACCGGGGAGCTGTTTTTT
D: NA; J: TRBJ2-1; V: TRBV7-2; size: NA; CDR3: CASSFNRGLLGNEQFF; DNA: TGTGCCAGCAGCTTCAACCGGGGCCTCTTAGGCAATGAGCAGTTCTTC
D: NA; J: TRBJ2-7; V: TRBV2; size: few; CDR3: CASRPQGPEQYF; DNA: TGTGCCAGCAGACCGCAGGGGCCTGAGCAGTACTTC
D: TRBD2; J: TRBJ2-1; V: TRBV9; size: NA; CDR3: CASSELAGAYNEQFF; DNA: TGTGCCAGCAGCGAACTAGCGGGTGCCTACAATGAGCAGTTCTTC
D: TRBD2; J: TRBJ2-7; V: TRBV11-2; size: few; CDR3: CASSRLANQRYEQYF; DNA: TGTGCCAGCAGCCGACTAGCGAACCAACGATACGAGCAGTACTTC
D: TRBD1; J: TRBJ1-3; V: TRBV20-1; size: NA; CDR3: CSARVGQEGNTIYF; DNA: TGCAGTGCTAGAGTCGGACAGGAAGGAAACACCATATATTTT
D: NA; J: TRBJ2-3; V: TRBV4-3; size: NA; CDR3: CAGSQDGLTPTDTQYF; DNA: TGCGCCGGCAGCCAAGACGGGCTAACCCCCACAGATACGCAGTATTTT
D: TRBD1; J: TRBJ2-7; V: TRBV12-5; size: NA; CDR3: CASGVGQGVCEQYF; DNA: TGTGCTAGTGGTGTCGGACAGGGGGTATGCGAGCAGTACTTC
D: NA; J: TRBJ2-1; V: TRBV11-2; size: NA; CDR3: CASRDFRRTLSSSYNEQFF; DNA: TGTGCCAGCCGCGATTTCCGAAGGACTTTATCGAGCTCCTACAATGAGCAGTTCTTC